This TCR beta chain was profiled in a study of molecular identifiers for immune sequencing clone quantification. Using its own MiXCR run on the PCR reads, TCRdb lists one record per CDR3 protein. The repertoire has around 480,000 distinct CDR3 sequences, roughly a fifth of them found once; the top ten carry 0.65% to 0.95%. A few counts support this clonotype. Sorting selected naive CD8 T cells with a CD8+CD4-CCR7+CD45RA+ phenotype. The CDR3 has 14 residues. Deletions cut 2 bases from V and 3 bases from J, with 14 bases between. Germline CDR1 is DFQATT and CDR2 is SNEGSKA (reference sequence). The V gene is TRBV20-1, the J gene TRBJ2-7; D is perhaps TRBD2 (6 bases). The sample consisted of naive CD8+ T cells from blood, with Jurkat cell RNA spiked in. Subset specified: FACS-sorted CD8+CD4-CCR7+CD45RA+ naive T cells. The source of this sequence is a human donor in good health. Some libraries in this study had Jurkat cell RNA spiked in. CDR3 nucleotides: TGCAGTGCTAGACCCCTGGGGGGAAGCTACGAGCAGTACTTC. This sequence encodes CSARPLGGSYEQYF.